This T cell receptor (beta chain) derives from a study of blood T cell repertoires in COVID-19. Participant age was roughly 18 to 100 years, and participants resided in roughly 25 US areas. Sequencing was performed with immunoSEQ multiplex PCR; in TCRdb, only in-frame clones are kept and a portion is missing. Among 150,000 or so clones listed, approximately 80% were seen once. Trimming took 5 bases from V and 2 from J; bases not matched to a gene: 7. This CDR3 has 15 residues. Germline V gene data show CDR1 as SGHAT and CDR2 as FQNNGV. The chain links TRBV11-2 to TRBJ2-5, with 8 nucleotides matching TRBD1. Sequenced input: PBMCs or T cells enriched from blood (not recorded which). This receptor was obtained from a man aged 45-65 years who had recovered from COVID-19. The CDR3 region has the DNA TGTGCCAGCAGCATCGACAGGGGAAGGCAAGAGACCCAGTACTTC. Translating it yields CASSIDRGRQETQYF.